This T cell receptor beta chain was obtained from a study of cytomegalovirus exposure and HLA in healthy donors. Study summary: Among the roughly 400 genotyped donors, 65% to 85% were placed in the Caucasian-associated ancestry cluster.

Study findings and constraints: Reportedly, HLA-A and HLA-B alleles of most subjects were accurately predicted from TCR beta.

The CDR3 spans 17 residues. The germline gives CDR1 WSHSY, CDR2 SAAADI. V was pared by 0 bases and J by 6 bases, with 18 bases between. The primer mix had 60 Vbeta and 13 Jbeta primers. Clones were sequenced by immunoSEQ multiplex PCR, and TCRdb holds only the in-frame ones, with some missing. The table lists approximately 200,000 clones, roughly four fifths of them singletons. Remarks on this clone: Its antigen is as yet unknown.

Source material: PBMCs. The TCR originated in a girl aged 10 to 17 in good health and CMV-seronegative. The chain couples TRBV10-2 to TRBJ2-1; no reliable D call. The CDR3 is CASSESKSGRLANEQFF. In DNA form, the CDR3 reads TGCGCCAGCAGTGAGTCGAAATCCGGCAGGCTGGCCAATGAGCAGTTCTTC.